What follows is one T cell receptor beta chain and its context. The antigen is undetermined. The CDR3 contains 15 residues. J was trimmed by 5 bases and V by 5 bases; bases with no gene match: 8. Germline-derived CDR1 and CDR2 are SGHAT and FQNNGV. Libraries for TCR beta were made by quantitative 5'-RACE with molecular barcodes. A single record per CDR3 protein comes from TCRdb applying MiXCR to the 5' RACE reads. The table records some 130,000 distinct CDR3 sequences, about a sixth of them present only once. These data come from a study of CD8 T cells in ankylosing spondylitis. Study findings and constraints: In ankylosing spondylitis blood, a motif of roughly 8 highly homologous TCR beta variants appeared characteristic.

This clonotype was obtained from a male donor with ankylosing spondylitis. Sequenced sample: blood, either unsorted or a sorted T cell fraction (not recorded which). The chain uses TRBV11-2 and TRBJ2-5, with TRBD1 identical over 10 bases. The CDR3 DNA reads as TGTGCCAGCAGCACCCGACAGGGGGCAGGGGAGACCCAGTACTTC. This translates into CASSTRQGAGETQYF.